The 13 T cell receptor beta chains below were found in one sample sequenced in a study of cytomegalovirus exposure and HLA in healthy donors. PCR used 60 Vbeta primers and 13 Jbeta primers. The protocol was immunoSEQ multiplex PCR, while the TCRdb copy is restricted to in-frame clones and leaves out a portion. Counted here are more than 95,000 clones, approximately 80% occurring once; the ten biggest clones make up about 5.4%. Sequenced material: PBMCs. The source of these receptors is a woman aged 18-29 years in good health and CMV-seropositive.

V is TRBV18 and J is TRBJ1-2, with unresolved D. The CDR3 contains 14 residues. Per germline, CDR1 KGHSH and CDR2 LQKENI. V dropped 2 bases and J dropped 5 bases, with 12 bases sitting between them. CDR3 region: CASSPSTGEYGYTF. As DNA, the CDR3 is TGTGCCAGCTCACCAAGTACTGGGGAGTATGGCTACACCTTC.

This chain uses TRBV5-4 with TRBJ2-7; possible D gene TRBD2, 5 bases. From germline, CDR1 is SGHNT and CDR2 YYREEE (reference sequence). The length of the CDR3 is 14 residues. The V and J ends lost 1 base and 0 bases respectively, with 8 bases between them. CDR3 bases: TGTGCCAGCAGCTTGATCGGGAACTCCTACGAGCAGTACTTC. Its translation: CASSLIGNSYEQYF.

The chain combines TRBV30 with TRBJ2-2; possibly TRBD2 for D (5 bases). Germline assignment: CDR1 GTSNPN and CDR2 SVGIG (reference sequence). The CDR3 runs to 14 residues. Trimming took 4 bases from V and 0 from J, leaving 9 bases between them. The DNA for the CDR3 is TGTGCCTGGAAGGAGCGGCCGAACACCGGGGAGCTGTTTTTT. It specifies CAWKERPNTGELFF.

J is TRBJ1-1 and V is TRBV6-1, with 9 positions matching TRBD1. Trimming took 4 bases from V and 4 from J; bases not matched to a gene: 4. The CDR3 consists of 14 residues. Germline CDR1 MNHNS, CDR2 SASEGT. The CDR3 is CASSAGTGITEAFF. The CDR3 nucleotides are TGTGCCAGCAGTGCCGGGACAGGGATCACTGAAGCTTTCTTT.

This chain connects TRBV5-4 to TRBJ1-1, with unresolved D. The CDR3 is 14 amino acids. The V end was cut by 1 base, the J end by 0 bases, with 7 bases between. The germline CDR1 and CDR2 sequences are SGHNT and YYREEE (reference sequence). In nucleotides, the CDR3 is TGTGCCAGCAGCTTGTACAGCATGAACACTGAAGCTTTCTTT. This codes for CASSLYSMNTEAFF.

This chain links TRBV28 with TRBJ2-5, with no clear D. The CDR3 spans 12 residues. The ends were cut back, 5 bases at V and 3 bases at J, with 7 bases in the middle. Germline V gives CDR1 MDHEN, CDR2 SYDVKM. CDR3 sequence reads: CASSQIEETQYF. CDR3 nucleotides: TGTGCCAGCAGTCAAATAGAAGAGACCCAGTACTTC. The variable domain in full, completed from reference TRBV28 and TRBJ2-5, reads DVKVTQSSRYLVKRTGEKVFLECVQDMDHENMFWYRQDPGLGLRLIYFSYDVKMKEKGDIPEGYSVSREKKERFSLILESASTNQTSMYLCASSQIEETQYFGPGTRLLVL.

The rearrangement uses TRBV28 and TRBJ1-1; D is undetermined. The germline V gene encodes CDR1 MDHEN and CDR2 SYDVKM. V was pared by 5 bases and J by 0 bases, with 13 bases between. The CDR3 extends over 15 amino acids. The CDR3 here is CASSLSGALNTEAFF. As DNA, the CDR3 is TGTGCCAGCAGTCTAAGCGGAGCTTTGAACACTGAAGCTTTCTTT.

A few counts support this clone. This chain connects TRBV11-2 to TRBJ2-1; 7 bases map to TRBD1. The J segment lost 4 bases and the V segment lost 4 bases, leaving 10 bases of the junction unmatched. CDR3 size: 16 residues. CDR1 and CDR2 from the germline V gene are SGHAT and FQNNGV. The CDR3 nucleotides read TGTGCCAGCAGCTCGCGACAGGGAAGAGAGTACAATGAGCAGTTCTTC. It translates to CASSSRQGREYNEQFF.

This clone was seen only a few times. V is TRBV7-9 and J is TRBJ2-1, with D maybe TRBD1 (5 bases). Trimming pared 5 bases from V and 3 bases from J, leaving 8 bases between. Germline loops: CDR1 SEHNR, CDR2 FQNEAQ (reference sequence). This CDR3 comprises 13 residues. The CDR3 protein is CASSQGFYNEQFF. The DNA of the CDR3 is TGTGCCAGCAGCCAGGGTTTCTACAATGAGCAGTTCTTC.

The CDR3 DNA sequence: TGTGCCAGCTCTCGGATAGGGACAGGGGGCTTGATCTCCAATGAGCAGTTCTTC. It yields the protein CASSRIGTGGLISNEQFF. This chain connects TRBV18 to TRBJ2-1, with 12 bases fitting TRBD1. V was pared by 6 bases and J by 6 bases, with 15 bases of the junction left unmatched. Germline V gene lookup returns CDR1 KGHSH and CDR2 LQKENI. CDR3 length equals 18 residues.

This clone has just a few counts. CDR3 loop: CASSLGGRETQYF. The CDR3, as DNA: TGTGCCAGCAGCTTGGGAGGGCGGGAGACCCAGTACTTC. This sequence joins TRBV5-4 and TRBJ2-5; maybe TRBD2 (5 bases). The CDR3 is made up of 13 amino acids. Germline loops: CDR1 SGHNT, CDR2 YYREEE (reference sequence). Trimming took 0 bases from V and 5 from J, leaving 8 bases between them.

This chain uses TRBV4-1 with TRBJ2-1, with 14 bases fitting TRBD2. Trimming took 3 bases from V and 5 from J; bases not matched to a gene: 3. CDR1 and CDR2 from the germline V gene are MGHRA and YSYEKL. This CDR3 has 16 residues. The CDR3 nucleotides read TGCGCCAGCAGCCACCTGGGACTAGCGGGAGACAATGAGCAGTTCTTC. Residues: CASSHLGLAGDNEQFF.

The J gene is TRBJ2-7, the V gene TRBV5-1, with 7 bases fitting TRBD2. The germline CDR1 and CDR2 sequences are SGHRS and YFSETQ. Trimming cost V 6 bases and J 4 bases; bases outside gene matches: 13. This CDR3 contains 15 residues. CDR3 DNA: TGCGCCAGCAACGGCGGGGGACCCCCTCCGTACGAGCAGTACTTC. Translating it yields CASNGGGPPPYEQYF. The whole variable domain, filled in from reference TRBV5-1 and TRBJ2-7, reads KAGVTQTPRYLIKTRGQQVTLSCSPISGHRSVSWYQQTPGQGLQFLFEYFSETQRNKGNFPGRFSGRQFSNSRSEMNVSTLELGDSALYLCASNGGGPPPYEQYFGPGTRLTVT.